Below are 31 T cell receptor beta chains sequenced from a single sample in a study of tumor-infiltrating lymphocytes in primary liver carcinoma. It was unsorted whole blood that yielded blood RNA, and germline DNA was also extracted. Making TCR beta cDNA involved approximately 510 ng total RNA and a constant-region primer. Modified slightly, ARM-PCR produced TCR beta libraries over three nested multiplex PCR rounds. TRBV1-TRBV30 forward primers paired with a C-beta reverse primer drove the first two PCR rounds, 10 cycles each. From the multiplex PCR reads, TCRdb called clonotypes with MiXCR, one entry per CDR3 protein. The sample consists of approximately 330,000 distinct CDR3 sequences, around 60% of them appearing once. Sequenced material: peripheral blood. The source of these receptors is a man aged 35 to 55 with primary liver carcinoma and hepatitis B virus infection.

A note on this clonotype: One base away lies a much larger clone, so this may be a sequencing read error. V is TRBV12-3 or TRBV12-4 and J is TRBJ2-7; 7 nucleotides agree with TRBD2. This CDR3 region has 17 residues. With 5 bases clipped from V and 4 bases from J, the junction kept 17 bases outside the gene matches. CDR3 protein: CASSMGLPGGLGYEQYF. CDR3 nucleotide sequence: TGTGCCAGCAGTATGGGACTACCGGGAGGCCTGGGTTACGAGCAGTACTTC.

Concerning this clonotype itself: This likely comes from a read error, as the CDR3 has no conserved phenylalanine or tryptophan at its end. This chain uses TRBV11-3 with TRBJ2-1; TRBD2 matches 13 bases. This CDR3 has 15 amino acids. Germline V gives CDR1 SGHNT, CDR2 YENEEA. V shed 5 bases and J 9 bases; nucleotides not matched to a gene: 7. CDR3 nucleotide sequence: TGTGCCAGCAGCCCCGGACTAGCGGGAGCGAGTGAGCAGTTCCTC. Its translation is CASSPGLAGASEQFL.

A few counts support this clonotype. The gene calls are TRBV5-6 and TRBJ2-7; weak D call: TRBD1 (7 bases). This CDR3 has 16 residues. CDR1 and CDR2 from the germline V gene are SGHDT and YYEEEE. The ends were cut back, 4 bases at V and 4 bases at J, with 21 bases in the middle. CDR3 DNA sequence: TGTGCCAGCAGCATTGAGGGGCTGGCAGGGGGGTACGAGCAGTACTTC. This encodes CASSIEGLAGGYEQYF. The full variable domain, its missing parts supplied by reference TRBV5-6 and TRBJ2-7, is DAGVTQSPTHLIKTRGQQVTLRCSPKSGHDTVSWYQQALGQGPQFIFQYYEEEERQRGNFPDRFSGHQFPNYSSELNVNALLLGDSALYLCASSIEGLAGGYEQYFGPGTRLTVT.

This clonotype was detected ten times or more. V usage is TRBV6-1 and J usage is TRBJ2-5; 11 nucleotides agree with TRBD2. The germline CDR1 and CDR2 sequences are MNHNS and SASEGT. This CDR3 has 14 residues. Trimming cost V 6 bases and J 2 bases; bases outside gene matches: 2. Written as DNA, the CDR3 is TGTGCCAGCAGGACTAGCGGGGATCAAGAGACCCAGTACTTC. Protein: CASRTSGDQETQYF.

With respect to this clonotype: A read error may account for a junction end that differs from germline. V is TRBV11-2 and J is TRBJ2-3; 8 bases fit TRBD2. The CDR3 sequence is 18 residues long. Germline lookup yields CDR1 SGHAT and CDR2 FQNNGV. CDR3 residues: CASSLSPGLVGVIDTQCF. DNA for the CDR3: TGTGCAAGCAGCTTGTCCCCGGGACTAGTGGGAGTGATAGATACGCAGTGTTTT.

This clonotype was counted at least ten times. The CDR3 region is CAISESWDSRIGTDTQYF. The CDR3 DNA sequence: TGTGCCATCAGTGAGTCCTGGGACAGCCGCATTGGCACAGATACGCAGTATTTT. V gene TRBV10-3 combines with J gene TRBJ2-3; 7 bases agree with TRBD1. This CDR3 has 18 residues. The ends lost 0 bases at V and 1 base at J; junction bases unmatched: 10. Germline CDR1 reads ENHRY; CDR2 reads SYGVKD.

Concerning this clonotype: This may be a read error: a much more frequent sequence differs by one nucleotide. The V call is TRBV12-3 or TRBV12-4, the J call TRBJ2-7; TRBD1 matches 7 bases. The CDR3 loop spans 14 amino acids. Trimming took 10 bases from V and 2 from J; bases not matched to a gene: 11. The CDR3 region has the DNA TGTGCCATCACTCTAGTGACAGGGACCTACGAGCAGTACTTC. As protein: CAITLVTGTYEQYF.

For this clonotype: This may stem from a read error, because a much larger clone lies one nucleotide away. No conserved phenylalanine or tryptophan is present at the end of the CDR3, so a read error is the likely explanation. The CDR3 nucleotides are TGCGCCAGCAGCCAAGAAATAGGGGGGGACATTCAGTACTTA. Amino acids: CASSQEIGGDIQYL. The chain is built from TRBV4-1 and TRBJ2-4; D possibly corresponds to TRBD2 (7 bases). Trimming cost V 0 bases and J 8 bases, with 11 bases left between them. CDR1 MGHRA and CDR2 YSYEKL come from the germline V gene. The CDR3 runs to 14 residues.

Comments on this clonotype: A read error is possible here, since a much larger clone lies one base away. V and J are TRBV10-3 and TRBJ2-3; 10 bases fit TRBD2. CDR1 and CDR2 (germline): ENHRY, SYGVKD. After removal of 7 bases from V and 10 bases from J, the junction contained 11 bases not matched to a gene. The CDR3 sequence is 14 residues long. The CDR3 nucleotides are TGTGCCATCAATGACCTAGCGGGAGTAAAGGCGCAGTATTTT. It encodes CAINDLAGVKAQYF.

This clonotype was detected only once. This may arise from a read error, as a much more abundant clone is one base away. This rearrangement joins TRBV6-1 to TRBJ2-7; TRBD2 matches at 10 bases. The CDR3 has 16 amino acids. CDR1 and CDR2 (germline): MNHNS, SASEGT. The junction had 8 bases not matched to a gene; V was cut back by 5 bases and J by 1 base. CDR3 residues: CASSPGLADNSYEQYF. The CDR3 DNA sequence: TGTGCCAGCAGTCCCGGACTAGCGGATAATTCCTACGAGCAGTACTTC.

On this clonotype: One end of the junction varies from germline; a read error may be responsible. The chain couples TRBV29-1 to TRBJ2-7, with D perhaps matching TRBD2 (7 bases). The CDR3 sequence is 16 residues long. Per the germline V gene, CDR1 is SQVTM and CDR2 is ANQGSEA. The CDR3 bases are TGCAGTGTTGAATTGCCCGCCTCGGGGGGCCGCTACGAGCAGTACTTC. Translated: CSVELPASGGRYEQYF.

Concerning this clonotype: Since a much larger clone is just one base distant, this may be a read error. Since no conserved phenylalanine or tryptophan closes the CDR3, a read error is the likely cause. This chain connects TRBV11-2 to TRBJ2-7; TRBD1 might be the D (6 bases). Germline V gene sequence: CDR1 SGHAT, CDR2 FQNNGV. The CDR3 is 16 residues long. The CDR3 sequence: CASSLQPAGVPYEQYS. The CDR3 DNA reads TGCGCCAGCAGCCTCCAACCCGCAGGGGTCCCCTACGAGCAGTACTCC.

Concerning this clonotype itself: The CDR3 end shows no conserved phenylalanine or tryptophan, and so a read error is likely. The chain carries TRBV6-1 and TRBJ1-6; no definite D call. The CDR3 contains 11 residues. CDR1 is MNHNS and CDR2 is SASEGT in the germline V gene. Trimming took 8 bases from V and 13 from J, leaving 12 bases between them. The CDR3 region is CASGETGPLHL. Written as DNA, the CDR3 is TGTGCCAGCGGAGAGACTGGTCCCCTCCACCTT.

As concerns this clonotype: At one end the junction does not follow the germline gene, possibly because of a read error. CDR3 in amino acids: CASSQDGTVWNAEAFF. The CDR3, as DNA: TGCGCCAGCAGCCAAGATGGGACGGTATGGAACGCTGAAGCTTTCTTT. This chain connects TRBV4-1 to TRBJ1-1, with D tentatively TRBD1 (5 bases). This CDR3 has 16 amino acids. CDR1 is MGHRA and CDR2 is YSYEKL in the germline V gene.

In this sample, this clonotype turned up once. V is TRBV29-1 and J is TRBJ2-1; 8 bases map to TRBD1. Germline V gene data show CDR1 as SQVTM and CDR2 as ANQGSEA. The J segment lost 15 bases and the V segment lost 3 bases, leaving 19 bases of the junction unmatched. The CDR3 spans 15 residues. Written as DNA, the CDR3 is TGCAGCGTTGAGGACAGGGAAAGGGTCTACAATGGGCGGTTCTTC. Encoded protein: CSVEDRERVYNGRFF.

This clonotype occurred many times. The V call is TRBV12-3 or TRBV12-4, the J call TRBJ2-1; D is undetermined. The V and J ends lost 5 bases and 4 bases respectively, with 9 bases between them. The CDR3 is made up of 13 amino acids. This chain's CDR3 is CASSGDQYNEQFF. CDR3 nucleotide sequence: TGTGCCAGCAGTGGTGACCAGTACAATGAGCAGTTCTTC.

This clonotype was observed at least ten times. The chain uses TRBV6-5 and TRBJ2-5; 8 positions agree with TRBD2. The germline V gene encodes CDR1 MNHEY and CDR2 SVGAGI. Trimming at V came to 2 bases and at J to 5 bases, leaving 4 bases not matched to a gene. The CDR3 runs 14 residues. This chain's CDR3 is CASSYTSGGETQYF. CDR3 DNA sequence: TGTGCCAGCAGTTACACTAGCGGAGGGGAGACCCAGTACTTC.

To note about this clonotype: Mismatch with germline at one junction end may stem from a read error. V is TRBV5-6 and J is TRBJ1-6; possible D gene TRBD1, 5 bases. Germline-derived CDR1 and CDR2 are SGHDT and YYEEEE. The CDR3 consists of 14 residues. This chain's CDR3 is CASSSWGRYSLLHF. The CDR3 bases are TGTGCCAGCAGCTCCTGGGGCAGATATTCACTCCTCCACTTT.

A word on this clonotype: It may be a read error: a sequence one base away is much more abundant. The rearrangement joins TRBV4-2 to TRBJ1-1; the match to TRBD1 covers 8 bases. The CDR3 consists of 13 residues. The germline CDR1 and CDR2 sequences are LGHNA and YNFKEQ. The CDR3 reads CAISQTGVTEAFF. In DNA, the CDR3 is TGTGCCATCAGCCAGACAGGGGTGACTGAAGCTTTCTTT.

This clonotype has only one observation. The CDR3 carries no conserved terminal phenylalanine or tryptophan, so it likely arises from a read error. Because the CDR3's place on the DNA is in doubt, the DNA is left out and the CDR3 is given as listed by TCRdb. The genes are TRBV11-2 and TRBJ2-7; TRBD2 is the table's D call, not checked against the DNA. The CDR3 extends over 14 residues, inclusive of both ends. The germline CDR1 and CDR2 sequences are SGHAT and FQNNGV. Here the CDR3 reads CASKGLAGVGEEYI.

A word on this clonotype: A read error may account for a junction end that differs from germline. This rearrangement joins TRBV28 to TRBJ1-6; TRBD1 matches 9 bases. The CDR3 loop spans 14 amino acids. Germline-derived CDR1 and CDR2 are MDHEN and SYDVKM. This chain's CDR3 is CASSSGQGSSALHF. CDR3 DNA: TGTGCCAGCAGCTCGGGACAGGGCTCTTCAGCCCTCCACTTT.

This clonotype was seen many times. The chain is built from TRBV11-3 and TRBJ2-2; 15 bases are shared with TRBD2. The V gene end was trimmed by 5 bases and the J gene end by 3 bases; junction bases not matched to a gene: 13. CDR3 size: 20 residues. Germline-derived CDR1 and CDR2 are SGHNT and YENEEA. This chain's CDR3 is CASSPQGLAGGNEDTGELFF. CDR3 sequence (DNA): TGTGCCAGCAGCCCACAGGGACTAGCGGGAGGCAACGAGGACACCGGGGAGCTGTTTTTT.

With regard to this clonotype: This CDR3 fails to terminate in the conserved phenylalanine or tryptophan, so it likely reflects a read error. The DNA is left out, because the CDR3 cannot be placed on it with certainty; the CDR3 is given as TCRdb lists it. This rearrangement joins TRBV11-2 to TRBJ2-5. Ends included, the CDR3 has 14 residues. Germline V gene data show CDR1 as SGHAT and CDR2 as FQNNGV. The CDR3 spells CASSLVPGRETQYL.

This clonotype was observed at least ten times. The V and J genes are TRBV4-1 and TRBJ2-5; 8 nucleotides match TRBD1. There are 15 residues in the CDR3. Germline V gene sequence: CDR1 MGHRA, CDR2 YSYEKL. The V gene end was trimmed by 3 bases and the J gene end by 5 bases; junction bases not matched to a gene: 8. The CDR3 loop reads CASSQAQGASETQYF. In DNA form, the CDR3 reads TGCGCCAGCAGCCAGGCCCAGGGGGCGTCGGAGACCCAGTACTTC.

In regard to this clonotype: The CDR3 end shows no conserved phenylalanine or tryptophan, and so a read error is likely. Because the CDR3's place on the DNA is in doubt, the DNA is left out and the CDR3 is given as listed by TCRdb. The V gene is TRBV29-1, the J gene TRBJ2-3; TRBD1 was called by the table and not checked on the DNA. The CDR3 numbers 16 amino acids, ends counted. Per germline, CDR1 SQVTM and CDR2 ANQGSEA. CDR3: CSVEDLEVRGTDTQYL.

Points on this clonotype: Being one base from a much bigger clone, this may be a read error. The chain has TRBV6-2 or TRBV6-3 and TRBJ2-7; D gene uncertain. The CDR3 has 16 residues. In germline, CDR1 is MNHEY, CDR2 SVGEGT. Trimming stripped 7 bases from V and 4 bases from J, with 23 bases between. CDR3 region: CASTEFPGLTRYEQYF. The CDR3 DNA reads TGTGCCAGCACCGAGTTTCCGGGTCTCACCCGATACGAGCAGTACTTC.

The V and J genes are TRBV11-2 and TRBJ2-7, with D tentatively TRBD1 or TRBD2 (5 bases each). The V and J ends lost 3 bases and 2 bases respectively, with 11 bases between them. This CDR3 has 14 amino acids. Germline V gene data show CDR1 as SGHAT and CDR2 as FQNNGV. DNA for the CDR3: TGTGCCAGCAGCTTTCCAAGGGACGCCTACGAGCAGTACTTC. Translating it yields CASSFPRDAYEQYF.

With respect to this clonotype: A read error is possible here, since a much larger clone lies one base away. The rearrangement links TRBV4-3 to TRBJ1-2, with D perhaps matching TRBD1 (5 bases). The CDR3 loop spans 14 amino acids. Germline V gene data show CDR1 as LGHNA and CDR2 as YSLEER. The CDR3 DNA sequence: TGCGACAGCAGCCAAGTATCTTCCAGGGATGGCTACACCTTC. It encodes CDSSQVSSRDGYTF.

To note about this clonotype: The DNA is omitted, as the CDR3 cannot be located on it reliably, and the CDR3 follows TCRdb's listing. V is TRBV5-1 and J is TRBJ2-5; the table's TRBD2 call for D was not verified on the DNA. The CDR3 sequence runs 16 residues, both termini included. Per the germline V gene, CDR1 is SGHRS and CDR2 is YFSETQ. The CDR3: CASSLDVAGGTETRYF.

The J gene is TRBJ2-7, the V gene TRBV28; D gene unclear. The germline V gene has CDR1 MDHEN and CDR2 SYDVKM. The CDR3 length is 13 residues. The V gene lost 3 bases and the J gene lost 4 bases, with 10 bases spanning the gap. The CDR3 DNA reads TGTGCCAGCAGTTTGTCGTGTGCGTACGAGCAGTACTTC. This gives the protein CASSLSCAYEQYF.

This clonotype was found many times. The chain recombines TRBV6-2 or TRBV6-3 with TRBJ2-2; 14 bases fit TRBD2. Germline V gene sequence: CDR1 MNHEY, CDR2 SVGEGT. The CDR3 covers 19 residues. Unmatched junction bases numbered 6, after V lost 1 base and J lost 2 bases. The CDR3: CASSYWTSGRKVNTGELFF. The CDR3 DNA reads as TGTGCCAGCAGTTACTGGACTAGCGGGAGGAAAGTTAACACCGGGGAGCTGTTTTTT.